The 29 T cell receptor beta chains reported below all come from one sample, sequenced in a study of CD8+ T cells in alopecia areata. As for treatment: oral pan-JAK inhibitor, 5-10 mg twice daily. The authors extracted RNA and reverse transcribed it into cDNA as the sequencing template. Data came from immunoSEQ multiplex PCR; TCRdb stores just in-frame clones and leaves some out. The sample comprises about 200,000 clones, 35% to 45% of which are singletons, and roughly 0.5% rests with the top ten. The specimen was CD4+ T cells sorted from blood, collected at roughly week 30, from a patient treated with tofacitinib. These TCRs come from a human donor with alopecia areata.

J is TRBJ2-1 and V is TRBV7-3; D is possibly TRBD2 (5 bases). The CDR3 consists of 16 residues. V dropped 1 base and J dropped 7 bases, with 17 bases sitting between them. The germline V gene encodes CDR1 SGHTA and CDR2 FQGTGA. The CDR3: CASSLSGLRGVNEQFF. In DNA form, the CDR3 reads TGTGCCAGCAGCTTAAGCGGACTGCGCGGTGTTAATGAGCAGTTCTTC.

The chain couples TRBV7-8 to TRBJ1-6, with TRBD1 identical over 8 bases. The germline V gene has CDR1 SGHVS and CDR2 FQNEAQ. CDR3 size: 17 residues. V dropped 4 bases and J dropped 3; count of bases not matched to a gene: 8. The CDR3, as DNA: TGTGCCAGCAGCTCGGAGACAGGGGTTGGCTATAATTCACCCCTCCACTTT. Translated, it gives CASSSETGVGYNSPLHF.

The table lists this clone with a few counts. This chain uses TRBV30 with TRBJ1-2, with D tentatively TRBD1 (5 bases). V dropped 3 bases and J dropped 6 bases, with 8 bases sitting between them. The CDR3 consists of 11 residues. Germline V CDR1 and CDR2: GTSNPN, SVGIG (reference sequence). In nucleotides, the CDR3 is TGTGCCTGGAGGTGGGGGAATGGCTACACCTTC. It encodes CAWRWGNGYTF. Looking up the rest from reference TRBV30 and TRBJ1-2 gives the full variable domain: SQTIHQWPATLVQPVGSPLSLECTVEGTSNPNLYWYRQAAGRGLQLLFYSVGIGQISSEVPQNLSASRPQDRQFILSSKKLLLSDSGFYLCAWRWGNGYTFGSGTRLTVV.

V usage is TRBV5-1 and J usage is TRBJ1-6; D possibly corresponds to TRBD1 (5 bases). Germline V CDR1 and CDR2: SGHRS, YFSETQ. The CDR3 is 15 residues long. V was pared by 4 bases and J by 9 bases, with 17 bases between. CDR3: CASSPDGGGGSPLHF. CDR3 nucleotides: TGCGCCAGCAGCCCGGACGGAGGTGGGGGTTCACCCCTCCACTTT. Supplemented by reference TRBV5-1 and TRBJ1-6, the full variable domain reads KAGVTQTPRYLIKTRGQQVTLSCSPISGHRSVSWYQQTPGQGLQFLFEYFSETQRNKGNFPGRFSGRQFSNSRSEMNVSTLELGDSALYLCASSPDGGGGSPLHFGNGTRLTVT.

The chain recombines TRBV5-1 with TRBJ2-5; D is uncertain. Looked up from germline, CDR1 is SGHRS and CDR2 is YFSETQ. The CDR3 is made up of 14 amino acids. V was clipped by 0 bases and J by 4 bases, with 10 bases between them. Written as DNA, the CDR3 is TGCGCCAGCAGCTTGGTTATGGGTGGAGAGACCCAGTACTTC. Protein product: CASSLVMGGETQYF.

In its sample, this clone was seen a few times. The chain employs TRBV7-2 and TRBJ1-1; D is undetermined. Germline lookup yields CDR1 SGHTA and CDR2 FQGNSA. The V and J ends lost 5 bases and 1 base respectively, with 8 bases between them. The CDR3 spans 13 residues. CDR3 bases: TGTGCCAGCAGCAACGGCGGGAACACTGAAGCTTTCTTT. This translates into CASSNGGNTEAFF.

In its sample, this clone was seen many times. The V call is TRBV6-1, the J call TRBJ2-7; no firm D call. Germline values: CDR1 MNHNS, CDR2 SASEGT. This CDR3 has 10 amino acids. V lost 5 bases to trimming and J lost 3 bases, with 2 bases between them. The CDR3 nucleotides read TGTGCCAGCAGTCGCTACGAGCAGTACTTC. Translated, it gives CASSRYEQYF.

CDR3 sequence: CASSPPEAPNEQFF. The CDR3 DNA reads as TGTGCCAGCAGCCCTCCCGAAGCCCCTAATGAGCAGTTCTTC. J is TRBJ2-1 and V is TRBV11-2; D not certain. V was cut by 5 bases and J by 7 bases, with 15 bases left in between. The CDR3 loop spans 14 amino acids. From germline, CDR1 is SGHAT and CDR2 FQNNGV.

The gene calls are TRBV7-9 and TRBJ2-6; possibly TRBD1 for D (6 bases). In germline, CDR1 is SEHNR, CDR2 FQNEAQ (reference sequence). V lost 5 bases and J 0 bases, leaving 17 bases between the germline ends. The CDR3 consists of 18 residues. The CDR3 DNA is TGTGCCAGCAGCGCCACTACACAGGGATTCTCTGGGGCCAACGTCCTGACTTTC. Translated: CASSATTQGFSGANVLTF. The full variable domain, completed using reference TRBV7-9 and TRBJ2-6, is DTGVSQNPRHKITKRGQNVTFRCDPISEHNRLYWYRQTLGQGPEFLTYFQNEAQLEKSRLLSDRFSAERPKGSFSTLEIQRTEQGDSAMYLCASSATTQGFSGANVLTFGAGSRLTVL.

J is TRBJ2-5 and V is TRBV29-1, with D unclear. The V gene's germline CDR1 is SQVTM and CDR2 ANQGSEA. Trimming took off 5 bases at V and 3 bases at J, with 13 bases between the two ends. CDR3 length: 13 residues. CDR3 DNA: TGCAGCGTTCCCCATTGGGTAGAAGAGACCCAGTACTTC. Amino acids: CSVPHWVEETQYF.

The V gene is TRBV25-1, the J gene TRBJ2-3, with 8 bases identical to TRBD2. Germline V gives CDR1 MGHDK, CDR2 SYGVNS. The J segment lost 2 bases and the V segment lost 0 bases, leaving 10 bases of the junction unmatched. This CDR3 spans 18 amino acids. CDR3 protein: CASSEYVENSGDTDTQYF. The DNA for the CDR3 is TGTGCCAGCAGTGAATATGTGGAGAATAGCGGGGACACAGATACGCAGTATTTT.

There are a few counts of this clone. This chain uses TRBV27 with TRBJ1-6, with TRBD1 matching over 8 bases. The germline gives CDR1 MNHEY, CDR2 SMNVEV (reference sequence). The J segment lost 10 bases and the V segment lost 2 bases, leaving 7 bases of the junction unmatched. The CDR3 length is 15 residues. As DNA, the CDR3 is TGTGCCAGCAGTTTAGGGACAGGCGGTCGATCACCCCTCCACTTT. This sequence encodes CASSLGTGGRSPLHF.

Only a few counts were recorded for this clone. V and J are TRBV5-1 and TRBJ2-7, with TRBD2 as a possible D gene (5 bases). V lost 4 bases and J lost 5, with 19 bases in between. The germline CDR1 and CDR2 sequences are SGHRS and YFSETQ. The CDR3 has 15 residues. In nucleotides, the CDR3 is TGCGCCAGCAGCACACTCGCTGGGCGGGTCAACGAGCAGTACTTC. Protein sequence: CASSTLAGRVNEQYF.

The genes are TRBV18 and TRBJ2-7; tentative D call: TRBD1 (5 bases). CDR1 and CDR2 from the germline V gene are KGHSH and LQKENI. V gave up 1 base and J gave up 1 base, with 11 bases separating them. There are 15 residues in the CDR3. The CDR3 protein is CASSPRATVSYEQYF. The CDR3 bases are TGTGCCAGCTCACCACGGGCGACAGTTTCCTACGAGCAGTACTTC.

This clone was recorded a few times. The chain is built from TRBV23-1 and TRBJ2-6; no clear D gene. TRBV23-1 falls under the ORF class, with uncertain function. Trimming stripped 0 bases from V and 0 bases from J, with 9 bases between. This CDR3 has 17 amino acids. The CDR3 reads CASSQSRQSSGANVLTF. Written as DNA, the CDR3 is TGCGCCAGCAGTCAATCGAGGCAGAGCTCTGGGGCCAACGTCCTGACTTTC.

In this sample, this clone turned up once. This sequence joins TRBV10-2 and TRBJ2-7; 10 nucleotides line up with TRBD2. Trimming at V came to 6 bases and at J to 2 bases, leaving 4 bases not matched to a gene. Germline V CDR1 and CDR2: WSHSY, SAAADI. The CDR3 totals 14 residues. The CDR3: CASSPGLATYEQYF. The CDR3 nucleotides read TGCGCCAGCAGCCCGGGACTAGCGACCTACGAGCAGTACTTC.

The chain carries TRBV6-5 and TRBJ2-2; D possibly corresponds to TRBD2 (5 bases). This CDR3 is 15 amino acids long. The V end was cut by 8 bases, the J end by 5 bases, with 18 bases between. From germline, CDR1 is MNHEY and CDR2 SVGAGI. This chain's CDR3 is CASGPSEGRTGELFF. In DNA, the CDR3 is TGTGCCAGCGGACCCTCCGAGGGTAGAACCGGGGAGCTGTTTTTT.

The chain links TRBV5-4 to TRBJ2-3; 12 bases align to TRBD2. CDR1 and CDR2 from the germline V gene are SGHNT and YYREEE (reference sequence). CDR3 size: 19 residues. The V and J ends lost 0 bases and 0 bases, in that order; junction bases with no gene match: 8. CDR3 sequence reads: CASSLEGLAGGWSTDTQYF. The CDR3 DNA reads TGTGCCAGCAGCTTGGAAGGGCTAGCGGGAGGGTGGAGCACAGATACGCAGTATTTT.

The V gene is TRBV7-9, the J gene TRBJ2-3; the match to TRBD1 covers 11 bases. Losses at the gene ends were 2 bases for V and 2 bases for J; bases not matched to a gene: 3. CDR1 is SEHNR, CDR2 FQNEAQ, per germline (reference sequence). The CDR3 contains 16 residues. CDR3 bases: TGTGCCAGCAGCTTAAGGACAGGGGGCCCCACAGATACGCAGTATTTT. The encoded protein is CASSLRTGGPTDTQYF.

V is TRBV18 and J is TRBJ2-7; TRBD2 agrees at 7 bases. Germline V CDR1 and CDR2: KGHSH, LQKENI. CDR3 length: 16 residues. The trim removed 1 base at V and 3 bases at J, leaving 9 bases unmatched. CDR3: CASSPLPPGTNYEQYF. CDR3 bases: TGTGCCAGCTCACCACTACCGCCAGGGACTAACTACGAGCAGTACTTC.

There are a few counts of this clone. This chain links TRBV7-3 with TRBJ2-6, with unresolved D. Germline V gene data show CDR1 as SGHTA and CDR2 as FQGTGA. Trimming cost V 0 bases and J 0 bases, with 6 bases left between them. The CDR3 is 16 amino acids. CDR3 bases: TGTGCCAGCAGCTTAACGGGTGGCTCTGGGGCCAACGTCCTGACTTTC. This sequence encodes CASSLTGGSGANVLTF.

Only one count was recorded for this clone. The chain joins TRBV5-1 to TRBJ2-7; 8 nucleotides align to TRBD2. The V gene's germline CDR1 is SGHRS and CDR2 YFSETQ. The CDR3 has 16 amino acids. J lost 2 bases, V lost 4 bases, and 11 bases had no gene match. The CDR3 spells CASSRATSGRPYEQYF. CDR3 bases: TGCGCCAGCAGCCGAGCCACTAGCGGCAGACCCTACGAGCAGTACTTC.

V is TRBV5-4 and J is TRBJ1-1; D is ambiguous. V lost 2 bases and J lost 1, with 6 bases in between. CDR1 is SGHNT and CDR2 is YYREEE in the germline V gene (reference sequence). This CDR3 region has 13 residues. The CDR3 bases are TGTGCCAGCAGCTTAAAAGGGAACACTGAAGCTTTCTTT. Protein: CASSLKGNTEAFF.

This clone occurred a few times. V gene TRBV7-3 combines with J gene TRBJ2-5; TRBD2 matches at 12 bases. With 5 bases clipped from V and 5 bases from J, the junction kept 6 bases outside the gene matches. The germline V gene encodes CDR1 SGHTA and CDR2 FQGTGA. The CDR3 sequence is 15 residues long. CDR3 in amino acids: CASSPGLAGLETQYF. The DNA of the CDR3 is TGTGCCAGCAGCCCTGGACTAGCGGGATTGGAGACCCAGTACTTC. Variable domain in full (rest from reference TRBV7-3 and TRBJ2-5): GAGVSQTPSNKVTEKGKYVELRCDPISGHTALYWYRQSLGQGPEFLIYFQGTGAADDSGLPNDRFFAVRPEGSVSTLKIQRTERGDSAVYLCASSPGLAGLETQYFGPGTRLLVL.

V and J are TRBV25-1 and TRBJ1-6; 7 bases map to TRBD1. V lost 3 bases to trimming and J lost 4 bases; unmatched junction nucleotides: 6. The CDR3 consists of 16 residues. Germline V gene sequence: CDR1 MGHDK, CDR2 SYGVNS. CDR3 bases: TGTGCCAGCAGTGACCTACAACAGGGGTATAATTCACCCCTCCACTTT. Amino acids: CASSDLQQGYNSPLHF.

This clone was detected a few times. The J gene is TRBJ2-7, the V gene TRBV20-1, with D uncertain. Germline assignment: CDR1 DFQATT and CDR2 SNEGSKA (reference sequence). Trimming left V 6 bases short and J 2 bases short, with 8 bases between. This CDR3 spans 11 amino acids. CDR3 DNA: TGCAGTGCCCGTACAGCCTACGAGCAGTACTTC. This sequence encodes CSARTAYEQYF.

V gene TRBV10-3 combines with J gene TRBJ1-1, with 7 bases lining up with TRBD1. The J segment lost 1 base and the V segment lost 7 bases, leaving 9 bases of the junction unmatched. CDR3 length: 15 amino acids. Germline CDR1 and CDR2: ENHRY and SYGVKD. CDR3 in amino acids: CAIKSTGVGNTEAFF. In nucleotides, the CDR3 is TGTGCCATCAAATCAACAGGGGTCGGGAACACTGAAGCTTTCTTT.

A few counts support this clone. The CDR3 nucleotides are TGTGCCTGGAGGGGGGCAGGTCGCGGCAATCAGCCCCAGCATTTT. Protein: CAWRGAGRGNQPQHF. This chain joins TRBV30 and TRBJ1-5; weak D call: TRBD1 (6 bases). V lost 3 bases and J 2 bases, leaving 14 bases between the germline ends. The CDR3 consists of 15 residues. Germline V gives CDR1 GTSNPN, CDR2 SVGIG (reference sequence).

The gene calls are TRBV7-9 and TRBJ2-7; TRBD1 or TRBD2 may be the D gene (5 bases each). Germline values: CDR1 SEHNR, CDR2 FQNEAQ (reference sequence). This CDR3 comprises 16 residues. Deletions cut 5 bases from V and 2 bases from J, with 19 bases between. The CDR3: CASSAWDLGGPYEQYF. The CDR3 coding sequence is TGTGCCAGCAGCGCCTGGGACCTCGGAGGTCCCTACGAGCAGTACTTC.